This T cell receptor (beta chain) emerged from a study of blood T cell repertoires in COVID-19 (dated by TCRdb to about 2020). Regarding the complete study: Samples from collaborators originated in the United States, Italy and Spain and spanned both the acute and convalescent phases of COVID-19. The repertoires were made available in a free public database intended to serve as a resource for research on the immune response to SARS-CoV-2. Deeply sampled blood TCRbeta repertoires from subjects exposed to, actively infected with, or recovered from COVID-19 were included in the dataset. The samples were drawn from two sources: the first 160 participants of the ongoing ImmuneRACE study, and fewer than 1,500 subjects contributed by 6 global collaborators. Where available, HLA class I and class II types were obtained from metadata supplied by the sample provider rather than from assay-based typing. The sample metadata nearly always contained a de-identified subject ID, COVID-19 status, age in years and sex. The material from the prospective study consisted of cDNA or gDNA derived from T cells, B-cell-depleted T cells, or PBMCs.

TCRbeta CDR3 regions were amplified from genomic DNA by means of the immunoSEQ Assay, a bias-controlled multiplex PCR. The original methods were these. Nucleated cell counts per sample were estimated from amplification of reference gene primers within the assay. To quantify the absolute abundance of each unique TCRbeta CDR3 rearrangement, sequence reads were collapsed and filtered. For each sample, productive Simpson clonality was calculated as the square root of Simpson's diversity index across productive rearrangements. Here the immuneACCESS table is served through TCRdb, limited to in-frame sequences with V and J called. Missing clones are a known gap in these copies; in checked studies unresolved V genes cover under half, and the rest lacks a known reason. For V, J and clone size, that table is used; D and trimming come from the DNA. A total of about 59,000 clones appear in this sample, roughly 89% of them only once. About 9.1% of the sample belongs to the ten largest clones.

Results and caveats for the whole study, not just this receptor: The amount of clinical and demographic metadata varied by source and participant and was provided uncurated.

This clone came up a few times. It has no known antigen specificity. Base qualities are missing; no much larger clone stands one base away. Reading the germline V gene gives CDR1 SGHAT and CDR2 FQNNGV. The CDR3, cysteine through phenylalanine, is 19 amino acids long. Left in the record is the CDR3 DNA by itself, 57 bases read in frame from the first base. V gives up 1 base and J gives up 8 bases, and the segment between their germline ends measures 29 bases. Collaborating institutions collected whole blood in K2EDTA tubes following their own protocols. Collaborator samples were shipped for TCRbeta analysis as frozen whole blood, isolated PBMCs, or DNA extracted from either sample type.

Sequenced material: peripheral blood. This clonotype was obtained from a human donor in a cohort sampled during active COVID-19. Recombination linked TRBV11-2 to TRBJ1-2, and the D gene may be TRBD1, 5 bases matching. The CDR3 here reads CASSLGFYRRPGLSFGYTF. At the DNA level, the sequence is TGTGCCAGCAGCTTAGGATTTTACCGAAGACCGGGACTAAGCTTCGGCTACACCTTC.